In this sample, the clone carrying this T cell receptor beta chain turned up a few times. Germline CDR1 and CDR2: SNHLY and FYNNEI. This CDR3 has 15 amino acids. V shed 6 bases and J 3 bases; nucleotides not matched to a gene: 7. The data originate from a study of T cells in Graves' hyperthyroidism and ophthalmopathy. The CDR3 regions of TCR beta were amplified from RNA transcripts. First-round RT-PCR targeting the TCR CDR3 was performed with the HTBI primer set. TCRdb passed the multiplex PCR reads through MiXCR, listing each CDR3 protein once. The data contain nearly 600,000 distinct CDR3 sequences, 14% of them singletons. In making diagnoses, clinical symptoms, serum thyroxine and TRAb, thyroid ultrasound and orbital computed tomography were all used.

This clonotype was obtained from a woman aged 18 to 35 with Graves' ophthalmopathy. The chain employs TRBV2 and TRBJ2-1; 8 bases match TRBD2. The sample was blood. The CDR3 sequence: CASRDGGRNYNEQFF. In DNA, the CDR3 is TGTGCCAGCAGGGACGGCGGGAGGAACTACAATGAGCAGTTCTTC.